The 31 T cell receptor beta chains presented below share a single source sample, sequenced in a study of PD-1 blockade in classical Hodgkin lymphoma. Noted time point: cycle 4 day 1 (C4D1), after more than five weeks of nivolumab. Patients all relapsed after autologous stem cell transplantation, and there was variation in brentuximab vedotin exposure. The method was immunoSEQ multiplex PCR; TCRdb's version includes in-frame clones alone and lacks a portion of them. This repertoire shows 75,000 to 100,000 clones, under 95% found once; its top ten account for 2%. The specimen comprised peripheral blood mononuclear cells (PBMCs), sampled before the fourth cycle of nivolumab. The receptors shown here come from a human donor with classical Hodgkin lymphoma.

This chain joins TRBV19 and TRBJ1-4; 7 nucleotides agree with TRBD1. The CDR3 length is 15 residues. CDR1 LNHDA and CDR2 SQIVND come from the germline V gene (reference sequence). J gave up 8 bases and V 3 bases, and 9 bases lay outside the gene matches. The DNA of the CDR3 is TGTGCCAGTAGTATCCGGAGGGGGCAGGGGGAAAAACTGTTTTTT. Its translation is CASSIRRGQGEKLFF. Full variable domain (missing parts from reference TRBV19 and TRBJ1-4): DGGITQSPKYLFRKEGQNVTLSCEQNLNHDAMYWYRQDPGQGLRLIYYSQIVNDFQKGDIAEGYSVSREKKESFPLTVTSAQKNPTAFYLCASSIRRGQGEKLFFGSGTQLSVL.

The chain is built from TRBV7-9 and TRBJ2-7, with 8 bases matching TRBD2. The CDR3 covers 16 residues. V gave up 1 base and J gave up 0 bases; unmatched junction bases: 5. Germline loops: CDR1 SEHNR, CDR2 FQNEAQ (reference sequence). The CDR3 loop is CASSLGVLAASYEQYF. CDR3 DNA: TGTGCCAGCAGCTTAGGTGTACTAGCGGCCTCCTACGAGCAGTACTTC.

J is TRBJ2-7 and V is TRBV7-2; D unclear. This CDR3 is built from 13 residues. Between the trimmed V and J ends, which lost 1 base and 4 bases, there was a span of 8 bases. Germline V lookup: CDR1 SGHTA, CDR2 FQGNSA. This CDR3 reads CASSLVVGYEQYF. The CDR3 nucleotides read TGTGCCAGCAGCTTAGTTGTTGGTTACGAGCAGTACTTC.

The genes are TRBV5-1 and TRBJ1-1; D call uncertain. CDR3 length equals 14 residues. Germline CDR1 reads SGHRS; CDR2 reads YFSETQ. With 5 bases removed from V and 7 bases from J, the gap between germline ends came to 18 bases. CDR3 sequence (DNA): TGCGCCAGCAGGAATGAACTAGGAATAGTTGAAGCTTTCTTT. It is translated as CASRNELGIVEAFF.

The V gene is TRBV6-5, the J gene TRBJ1-5; maybe TRBD1 (6 bases). Germline V gives CDR1 MNHEY, CDR2 SVGAGI. The CDR3 covers 15 residues. The V end was cut by 4 bases, the J end by 0 bases, with 10 bases between. The CDR3, as DNA: TGTGCCAGCAGTTCGGGACATCATAGCAATCAGCCCCAGCATTTT. This translates into CASSSGHHSNQPQHF.

This clone was recorded only once. This chain links TRBV27 with TRBJ1-2, with a tentative D call TRBD1 (6 bases). The germline gives CDR1 MNHEY, CDR2 SMNVEV (reference sequence). The CDR3 totals 16 residues. Trimming shortened V by 3 bases and J by 3 bases, and 17 bases separated the two germline ends. As DNA, the CDR3 is TGTGCCAGCAGTTTGTGGAACAGGGAAGGGCACTATGGCTACACCTTC. Its translation is CASSLWNREGHYGYTF.

This chain uses TRBV9 with TRBJ2-7, with 8 bases aligning to TRBD2. This CDR3 has 16 residues. The V segment lost 0 bases and the J segment 0 bases; nucleotides outside the gene matches: 5. CDR1 and CDR2 (germline): SGDLS, YYNGEE. In DNA, the CDR3 is TGTGCCAGCAGCGTAGCCCCAGCGGGAGACTCCTACGAGCAGTACTTC. Its translation: CASSVAPAGDSYEQYF.

The chain has TRBV7-2 and TRBJ2-1; D possibly corresponds to TRBD2 (6 bases). Germline V gene lookup returns CDR1 SGHTA and CDR2 FQGNSA. Trimming took 1 base from V and 6 from J, leaving 10 bases between them. The CDR3 loop spans 14 amino acids. CDR3 bases: TGTGCCAGCAGCTTAGACGGGGGAAGCAATGAGCAGTTCTTC. It yields the protein CASSLDGGSNEQFF.

The gene calls are TRBV19 and TRBJ2-7; TRBD1 is a possible D gene (5 bases). Trimming cost V 1 base and J 0 bases, with 13 bases left between them. The CDR3 covers 16 residues. Per germline, CDR1 LNHDA and CDR2 SQIVND (reference sequence). The CDR3 DNA sequence: TGTGCCAGTAGTATAGGGGGCGGTTGGAGCTCCTACGAGCAGTACTTC. Its protein product is CASSIGGGWSSYEQYF. The full variable domain, its missing parts supplied by reference TRBV19 and TRBJ2-7, is DGGITQSPKYLFRKEGQNVTLSCEQNLNHDAMYWYRQDPGQGLRLIYYSQIVNDFQKGDIAEGYSVSREKKESFPLTVTSAQKNPTAFYLCASSIGGGWSSYEQYFGPGTRLTVT.

The chain joins TRBV30 to TRBJ1-1; a possible D gene is TRBD1 (5 bases). V lost 3 bases and J 1 base, leaving 21 bases between the germline ends. The germline CDR1 and CDR2 sequences are GTSNPN and SVGIG (reference sequence). This CDR3 comprises 17 residues. The CDR3 bases are TGTGCCTGGAGGAGAGAGGGTTGGGGGGGTACGAACACTGAAGCTTTCTTT. Protein: CAWRREGWGGTNTEAFF. Looking up the rest from reference TRBV30 and TRBJ1-1 gives the full variable domain: SQTIHQWPATLVQPVGSPLSLECTVEGTSNPNLYWYRQAAGRGLQLLFYSVGIGQISSEVPQNLSASRPQDRQFILSSKKLLLSDSGFYLCAWRREGWGGTNTEAFFGQGTRLTVV.

This rearrangement joins TRBV5-1 to TRBJ1-4; D is perhaps TRBD1 (6 bases). CDR1 is SGHRS, CDR2 YFSETQ, per germline. The germline V and J ends were trimmed by 6 bases and 4 bases, with 13 bases remaining between them. There are 14 residues in the CDR3. In nucleotides, the CDR3 is TGCGCCAGCACCCCCGGACAGCTTAATGAAAAACTGTTTTTT. Its translation is CASTPGQLNEKLFF.

V usage is TRBV6-6 and J usage is TRBJ2-2, with 9 bases lining up with TRBD2. The CDR3 spans 16 residues. CDR1 is MNHNY, CDR2 SVGAGI, per germline (reference sequence). The J segment lost 7 bases and the V segment lost 7 bases, leaving 13 bases of the junction unmatched. The CDR3 DNA reads as TGTGCCAGCACCCCATGGGCGGGAGGGCCAAGCGGGGAGCTGTTTTTT. Translating it yields CASTPWAGGPSGELFF.

The count of this clone is one. The V and J genes are TRBV27 and TRBJ1-5; 7 nucleotides match TRBD1. This CDR3 is built from 16 residues. V shed 0 bases and J 4 bases; nucleotides not matched to a gene: 6. Germline CDR1 is MNHEY and CDR2 is SMNVEV (reference sequence). The CDR3 protein is CASSLSGRQGNQPQHF. CDR3 sequence (DNA): TGTGCCAGCAGTTTATCGGGGCGACAGGGTAATCAGCCCCAGCATTTT.

This chain connects TRBV5-1 to TRBJ2-1; the D gene is possibly TRBD1 (6 bases). Germline V lookup: CDR1 SGHRS, CDR2 YFSETQ. Trimming stripped 0 bases from V and 8 bases from J, with 12 bases between. CDR3 length equals 14 residues. The CDR3 spells CASSLAQGSYEQFF. As DNA, the CDR3 is TGCGCCAGCAGCTTGGCACAGGGATCCTATGAGCAGTTCTTC.

This sequence joins TRBV25-1 and TRBJ2-2; 8 bases align to TRBD2. Unmatched junction bases numbered 14, after V lost 1 base and J lost 7 bases. The CDR3 has 18 amino acids. CDR1 and CDR2 (germline): MGHDK, SYGVNS. The chain's CDR3 is CASSEFPGAAGVGGELFF. The CDR3 DNA is TGTGCCAGCAGTGAATTCCCGGGCGCAGCGGGAGTGGGCGGGGAGCTGTTTTTT.

V and J are TRBV10-3 and TRBJ2-3; 8 bases agree with TRBD2. The CDR3 length is 17 residues. The V gene end was trimmed by 2 bases and the J gene end by 0 bases; junction bases not matched to a gene: 7. CDR1 and CDR2 (germline): ENHRY, SYGVKD. The CDR3 DNA is TGTGCCATCAGTGAGCCTCGGACTAGCCTAAGCACAGATACGCAGTATTTT. It yields the protein CAISEPRTSLSTDTQYF.

This chain connects TRBV10-1 to TRBJ2-1; D remains unclear. The germline V and J ends were trimmed by 6 bases and 13 bases, with 13 bases remaining between them. CDR1 WNHNN and CDR2 SYGVQD come from the germline V gene (reference sequence). CDR3 length equals 11 residues. The DNA for the CDR3 is TGCGCCAGCAGCGACCGGGCCCACCAGTTCTTC. This sequence encodes CASSDRAHQFF.

V and J are TRBV29-1 and TRBJ2-2, with 8 bases that match TRBD2. The CDR3 loop spans 14 amino acids. Germline V CDR1 and CDR2: SQVTM, ANQGSEA. The ends lost 4 bases at V and 5 bases at J; junction bases unmatched: 6. This CDR3 reads CSVVKAGATGELFF. The DNA of the CDR3 is TGCAGCGTTGTTAAAGCGGGAGCAACCGGGGAGCTGTTTTTT.

This chain connects TRBV29-1 to TRBJ1-6; TRBD1 matches at 9 bases. Trimming removed 4 bases from V and 9 bases from J; junction bases left unmatched: 4. The CDR3 length is 13 residues. The germline gives CDR1 SQVTM, CDR2 ANQGSEA. The CDR3 region is CSVGQGGSSPLHF. CDR3 nucleotide sequence: TGCAGCGTTGGACAGGGGGGAAGTTCACCCCTCCACTTT. Filled out from reference TRBV29-1 and TRBJ1-6, the complete variable domain reads SAVISQKPSRDICQRGTSLTIQCQVDSQVTMMFWYRQQPGQSLTLIATANQGSEATYESGFVIDKFPISRPNLTFSTLTVSNMSPEDSSIYLCSVGQGGSSPLHFGNGTRLTVT.

The CDR3 region has the DNA TGTGCCAGCAGCTTGCGCGGACAGTTTCGAGACGAGCAGTACTTC. This translates into CASSLRGQFRDEQYF. V and J are TRBV5-4 and TRBJ2-7, with D perhaps TRBD1 (6 bases). The germline CDR1 and CDR2 sequences are SGHNT and YYREEE (reference sequence). Trimming took 1 base from V and 5 from J, leaving 16 bases between them. This CDR3 region has 15 residues.

V usage is TRBV6-6 and J usage is TRBJ2-4, with D unresolved. CDR1 is MNHNY, CDR2 SVGAGI, per germline (reference sequence). This CDR3 region has 12 residues. The ends were cut back, 6 bases at V and 7 bases at J, with 10 bases in the middle. CDR3 in amino acids: CASSPDPNIQYF. The DNA for the CDR3 is TGTGCCAGCAGCCCAGATCCCAACATTCAGTACTTC.

This clone came up once. V usage is TRBV25-1 and J usage is TRBJ2-3; 8 bases line up with TRBD2. Germline V lookup: CDR1 MGHDK, CDR2 SYGVNS. V shed 4 bases and J 2 bases; nucleotides not matched to a gene: 14. The CDR3 is 18 residues long. CDR3 loop: CASSGSPGTRKDTDTQYF. The CDR3 nucleotides are TGTGCCAGCAGTGGAAGTCCCGGGACTAGAAAGGACACAGATACGCAGTATTTT.

V usage is TRBV5-6 and J usage is TRBJ1-5; D is perhaps TRBD1 (5 bases). The germline V and J ends were trimmed by 0 bases and 7 bases, with 8 bases remaining between them. The CDR3 runs to 13 residues. The germline V gene has CDR1 SGHDT and CDR2 YYEEEE. The CDR3 reads CASSLGGSQPQHF. In DNA, the CDR3 is TGTGCCAGCAGCTTGGGGGGGTCCCAGCCCCAGCATTTT.

The chain uses TRBV27 and TRBJ2-1; 9 positions agree with TRBD1. V lost 5 bases, J lost 10 bases, and 12 bases stayed unmatched. The CDR3 spans 15 residues. Germline V gives CDR1 MNHEY, CDR2 SMNVEV (reference sequence). The CDR3 loop reads CASSVGTGWLGEQFF. Here the CDR3 DNA reads TGTGCCAGCAGTGTAGGGACAGGGTGGTTGGGGGAGCAGTTCTTC.

The chain links TRBV28 to TRBJ2-7; D gene uncertain. V was clipped by 3 bases and J by 3 bases, with 15 bases between them. Germline CDR1 and CDR2: MDHEN and SYDVKM. The CDR3 covers 15 residues. Here the CDR3 reads CASSFADRAGYEQYF. CDR3 coding DNA: TGTGCCAGCAGTTTTGCTGATCGGGCAGGCTACGAGCAGTACTTC.

V and J are TRBV28 and TRBJ1-2, with 9 bases fitting TRBD1. CDR1 is MDHEN, CDR2 SYDVKM, per germline. Losses at the gene ends were 2 bases for V and 2 bases for J; bases not matched to a gene: 0. The CDR3 sequence is 14 residues long. CDR3 protein: CASSLGQGNYGYTF. DNA of the CDR3: TGTGCCAGCAGTTTAGGACAGGGGAACTATGGCTACACCTTC.

The chain employs TRBV4-2 and TRBJ2-1; TRBD2 aligns across 11 bases. Germline V gene data show CDR1 as LGHNA and CDR2 as YNFKEQ. The trim removed 5 bases at V and 6 bases at J, leaving 6 bases unmatched. This CDR3 region has 15 residues. CDR3 in DNA: TGTGCCAGCAGCTCGATGGGGACTAGCGGCAATGAGCAGTTCTTC. Translation gives CASSSMGTSGNEQFF.

This clone was detected once. The chain joins TRBV28 to TRBJ2-7; D unclear. The CDR3 contains 14 residues. Germline V CDR1 and CDR2: MDHEN, SYDVKM. The germline V and J ends were trimmed by 5 bases and 2 bases, with 13 bases remaining between them. The CDR3: CASSQRDLTYEQYF. The DNA for the CDR3 is TGTGCCAGCAGTCAAAGAGACCTTACCTACGAGCAGTACTTC.

This chain connects TRBV10-1 to TRBJ2-3; TRBD1 agrees at 8 bases. V lost 8 bases, J lost 3 bases, and 10 bases stayed unmatched. Germline V gives CDR1 WNHNN, CDR2 SYGVQD (reference sequence). The CDR3 consists of 15 residues. The CDR3 reads CASGNRGAGTDTQYF. CDR3 bases: TGCGCCAGCGGGAACAGGGGGGCTGGGACAGATACGCAGTATTTT.

This chain links TRBV28 with TRBJ1-2; D gene ambiguous. Trimming pared 2 bases from V and 5 bases from J, leaving 6 bases between. The germline V gene has CDR1 MDHEN and CDR2 SYDVKM. This CDR3 is 12 amino acids long. This CDR3 is CASSLQGYGYTF. Written as DNA, the CDR3 is TGTGCCAGCAGTTTACAAGGTTATGGCTACACCTTC.

The V call is TRBV15, the J call TRBJ2-1; tentatively, D is TRBD2 (6 bases). Germline CDR1 is LNHNV and CDR2 is YYDKDF (reference sequence). Trimming removed 7 bases at V and 0 bases at J, with 16 bases between. The CDR3 covers 16 residues. The CDR3 sequence: CATTIDRGSSYNEQFF. Here the CDR3 DNA reads TGTGCCACCACTATTGATCGGGGGAGCTCCTACAATGAGCAGTTCTTC.